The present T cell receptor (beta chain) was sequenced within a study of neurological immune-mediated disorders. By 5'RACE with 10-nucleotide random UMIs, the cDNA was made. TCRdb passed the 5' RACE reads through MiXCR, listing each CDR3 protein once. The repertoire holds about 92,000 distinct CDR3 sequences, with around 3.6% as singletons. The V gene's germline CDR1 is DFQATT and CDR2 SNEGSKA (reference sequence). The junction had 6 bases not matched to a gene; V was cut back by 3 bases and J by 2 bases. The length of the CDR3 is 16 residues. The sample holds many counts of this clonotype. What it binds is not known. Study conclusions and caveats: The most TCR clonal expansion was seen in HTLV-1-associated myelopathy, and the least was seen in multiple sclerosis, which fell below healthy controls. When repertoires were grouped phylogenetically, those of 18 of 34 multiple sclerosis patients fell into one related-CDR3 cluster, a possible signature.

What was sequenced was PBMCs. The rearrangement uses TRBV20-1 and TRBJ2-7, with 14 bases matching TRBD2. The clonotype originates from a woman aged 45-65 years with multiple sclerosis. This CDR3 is CSASGTSGGATYEQYF. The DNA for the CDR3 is TGCAGTGCTAGCGGGACTAGCGGGGGAGCTACCTACGAGCAGTACTTC.